A selection of T cell receptor beta chains follows, all from one sample in a study of shared clonotypes between healthy human individuals. Sequenced by immunoSEQ multiplex PCR; TCRdb stores in-frame clones only, minus some. The top ten hold roughly 0.1% of the sample, which has roughly 550,000 clones, just under 97% seen once. The sequencing sample was made of naive CD8+ T cells sorted from blood. These TCRs come from a woman in her thirties in good health. CDR3s include the opening cysteine and the closing phenylalanine or tryptophan. D genes are given only for firm matches. Some rows mark clone size as missing; the rest say once, few, many or name a class of expanded clone.

size	D	V	J	DNA	CDR3
once	.	TRBV28	TRBJ1-3	TGTGCCAGCAGTCCTCCCGACGGCTCTGGAAACACCATATATTTT	CASSPPDGSGNTIYF
.	.	TRBV5-4	TRBJ2-7	TGTGCCAGCAGCTTGGGACTTTCCGCCTACGAGCAGTACTTC	CASSLGLSAYEQYF
.	TRBD2	TRBV28	TRBJ2-1	TGTGCCAGCAGGGGACTAGCGGGAGGGTTTGATGAGCAGTTCTTC	CASRGLAGGFDEQFF
.	.	TRBV27	TRBJ2-7	TGTGCCAGCAGTTTGGGACGATTTTCCTACGAGCAGTACTTC	CASSLGRFSYEQYF
.	.	TRBV7-9	TRBJ2-7	TGTGCCAGCAGCTTAGGCGGCCCCTACGAGCAGTACTTC	CASSLGGPYEQYF
once	.	TRBV27	TRBJ2-3	TGTGCCAGCAGCCTAATACGCACAGATACGCAGTATTTT	CASSLIRTDTQYF
.	.	TRBV9	TRBJ2-2	TGTGCCAGCAGCGTAGAAAGGGCCGGGGAGCTGTTTTTT	CASSVERAGELFF
.	.	TRBV27	TRBJ2-7	TGTGCCAGCAGTTCACCCACGGCGGCGGGATTCATCCACGAGCAGTACTTC	CASSSPTAAGFIHEQYF
.	TRBD1	TRBV5-1	TRBJ2-7	TGCGCCAGCAGCCCGATCGGGGACAGGGGGGACTACGAGCAGTACTTC	CASSPIGDRGDYEQYF
.	.	TRBV2	TRBJ2-3	TGTGCCAGCAGTGAAGTTGGGGGCAGGCCAGATACGCAGTATTTT	CASSEVGGRPDTQYF
.	.	TRBV28	TRBJ2-3	TGTGCCAGCAGCCAGGTGAATACGCAGTATTTT	CASSQVNTQYF
.	TRBD2	TRBV29-1	TRBJ2-7	TGCAGCGTGTATTCGGGACTAGCGGGAGAGCAGTACTTC	CSVYSGLAGEQYF